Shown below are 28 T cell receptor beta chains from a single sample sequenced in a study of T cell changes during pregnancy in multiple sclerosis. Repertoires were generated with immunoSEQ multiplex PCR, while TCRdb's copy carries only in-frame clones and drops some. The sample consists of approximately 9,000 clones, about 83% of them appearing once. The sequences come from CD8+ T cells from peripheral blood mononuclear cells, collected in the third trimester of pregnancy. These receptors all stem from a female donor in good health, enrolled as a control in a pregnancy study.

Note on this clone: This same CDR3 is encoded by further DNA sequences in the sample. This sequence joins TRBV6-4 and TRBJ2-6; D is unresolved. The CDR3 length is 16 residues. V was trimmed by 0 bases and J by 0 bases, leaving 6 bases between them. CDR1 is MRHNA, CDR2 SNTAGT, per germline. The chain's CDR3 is CASSDSSSSGANVLTF. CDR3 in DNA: TGTGCCAGCAGTGACTCGTCCAGCTCTGGGGCCAACGTCCTGACTTTC.

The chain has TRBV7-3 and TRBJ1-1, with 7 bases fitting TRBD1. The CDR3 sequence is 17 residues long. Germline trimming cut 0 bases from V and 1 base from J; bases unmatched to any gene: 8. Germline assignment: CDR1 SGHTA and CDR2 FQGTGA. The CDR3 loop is CASSLTVGTAQNTEAFF. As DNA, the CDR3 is TGTGCCAGCAGCTTAACTGTGGGGACAGCGCAGAACACTGAAGCTTTCTTT.

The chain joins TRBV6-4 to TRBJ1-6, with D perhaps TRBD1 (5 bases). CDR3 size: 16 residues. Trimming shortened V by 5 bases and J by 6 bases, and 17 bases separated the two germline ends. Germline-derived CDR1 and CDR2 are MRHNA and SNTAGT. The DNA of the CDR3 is TGTGCCAGCAGTCCCTCCCCCGACAGACCTAATTCACCCCTCCACTTT. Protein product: CASSPSPDRPNSPLHF.

The CDR3 bases are TGTGCCAGCAGCCTAAATCGTTACACCGGGGAGCTGTTTTTT. Its translation: CASSLNRYTGELFF. The gene calls are TRBV6-5 and TRBJ2-2; no firm D call. The CDR3 contains 14 residues. Germline V gene data show CDR1 as MNHEY and CDR2 as SVGAGI. V lost 6 bases, J lost 3 bases, and 11 bases lay in between.

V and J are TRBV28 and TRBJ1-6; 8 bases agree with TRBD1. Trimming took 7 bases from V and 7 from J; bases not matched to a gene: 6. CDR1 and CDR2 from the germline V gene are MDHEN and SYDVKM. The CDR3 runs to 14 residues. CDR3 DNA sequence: TGTGCCAGCAAAGGGGACAGGTGGAATTCACCCCTCCACTTT. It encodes CASKGDRWNSPLHF.

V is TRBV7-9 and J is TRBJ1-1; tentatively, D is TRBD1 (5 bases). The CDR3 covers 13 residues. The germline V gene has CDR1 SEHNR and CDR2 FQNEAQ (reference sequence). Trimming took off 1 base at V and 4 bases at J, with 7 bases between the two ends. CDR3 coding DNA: TGTGCCAGCAGCTTAGGGGGGGGCACTGAAGCTTTCTTT. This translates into CASSLGGGTEAFF.

This CDR3 is CASSERVRTEAFF. The CDR3 nucleotides are TGTGCCAGCAGTGAGAGGGTACGAACTGAAGCTTTCTTT. The chain is built from TRBV6-1 and TRBJ1-1; D gene uncertain. Deletions cut 3 bases from V and 5 bases from J, with 10 bases between. CDR3 size: 13 residues. Germline CDR1 reads MNHNS; CDR2 reads SASEGT.

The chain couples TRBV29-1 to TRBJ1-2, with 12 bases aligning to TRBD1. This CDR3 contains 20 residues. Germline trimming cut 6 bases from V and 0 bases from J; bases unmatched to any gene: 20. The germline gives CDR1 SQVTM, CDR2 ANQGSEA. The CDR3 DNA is TGCAGCGTACCCACGGCTCCGGGTGGGACAGGGGGCAAATCTAACTATGGCTACACCTTC. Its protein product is CSVPTAPGGTGGKSNYGYTF.

The CDR3 nucleotides are TGTGCCAGCAGCCTGACGGCGGTGGCGCGAGAGCAGTACTTC. The encoded protein is CASSLTAVAREQYF. J is TRBJ2-7 and V is TRBV14, with D hard to call. The CDR3 extends over 14 amino acids. Trimming removed 4 bases from V and 7 bases from J, with 17 bases in between. Germline V gene lookup returns CDR1 SGHDN and CDR2 FVKESK. The complete variable domain, with remaining parts taken from reference TRBV14 and TRBJ2-7, reads EAGVTQFPSHSVIEKGQTVTLRCDPISGHDNLYWYRRVMGKEIKFLLHFVKESKQDESGMPNNRFLAERTGGTYSTLKVQPAELEDSGVYFCASSLTAVAREQYFGPGTRLTVT.

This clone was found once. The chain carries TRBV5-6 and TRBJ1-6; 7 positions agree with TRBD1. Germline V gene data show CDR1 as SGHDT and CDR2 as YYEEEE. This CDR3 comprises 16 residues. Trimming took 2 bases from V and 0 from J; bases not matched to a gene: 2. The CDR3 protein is CASSLQGSSYNSPLHF. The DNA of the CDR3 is TGTGCCAGCAGCTTACAGGGGAGCTCCTATAATTCACCCCTCCACTTT.

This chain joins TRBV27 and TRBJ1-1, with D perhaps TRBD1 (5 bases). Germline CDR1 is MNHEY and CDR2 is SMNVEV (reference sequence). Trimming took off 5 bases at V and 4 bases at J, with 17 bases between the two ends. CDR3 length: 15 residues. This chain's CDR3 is CASSPPPDGGTEAFF. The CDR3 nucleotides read TGTGCCAGCAGTCCGCCCCCCGACGGGGGCACTGAAGCTTTCTTT.

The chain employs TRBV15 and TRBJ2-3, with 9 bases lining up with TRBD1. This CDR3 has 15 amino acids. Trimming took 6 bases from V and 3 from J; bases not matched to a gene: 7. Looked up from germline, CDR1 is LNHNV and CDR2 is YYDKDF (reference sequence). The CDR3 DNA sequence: TGTGCCACCAGAGAGGGACAGGGCGAAACAGATACGCAGTATTTT. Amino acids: CATREGQGETDTQYF.

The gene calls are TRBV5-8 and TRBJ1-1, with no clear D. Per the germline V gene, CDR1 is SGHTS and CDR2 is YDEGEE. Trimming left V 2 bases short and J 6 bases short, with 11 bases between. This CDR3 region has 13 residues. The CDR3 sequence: CASSLTITAEAFF. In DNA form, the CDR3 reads TGTGCCAGCAGCTTAACAATAACCGCTGAAGCTTTCTTT.

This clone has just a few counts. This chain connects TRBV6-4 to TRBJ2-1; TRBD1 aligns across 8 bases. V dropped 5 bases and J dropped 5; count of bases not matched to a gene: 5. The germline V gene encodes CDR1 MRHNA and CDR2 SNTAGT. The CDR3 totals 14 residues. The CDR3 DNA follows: TGTGCCAGCAGTCCGGGACAGGAACACAATGAGCAGTTCTTC. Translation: CASSPGQEHNEQFF.

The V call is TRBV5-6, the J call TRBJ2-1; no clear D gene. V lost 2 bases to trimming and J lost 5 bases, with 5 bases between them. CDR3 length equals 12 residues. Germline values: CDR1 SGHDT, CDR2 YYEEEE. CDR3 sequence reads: CASSLGDNEQFF. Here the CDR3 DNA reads TGTGCCAGCAGCTTAGGAGACAATGAGCAGTTCTTC. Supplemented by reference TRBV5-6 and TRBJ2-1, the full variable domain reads DAGVTQSPTHLIKTRGQQVTLRCSPKSGHDTVSWYQQALGQGPQFIFQYYEEEERQRGNFPDRFSGHQFPNYSSELNVNALLLGDSALYLCASSLGDNEQFFGPGTRLTVL.

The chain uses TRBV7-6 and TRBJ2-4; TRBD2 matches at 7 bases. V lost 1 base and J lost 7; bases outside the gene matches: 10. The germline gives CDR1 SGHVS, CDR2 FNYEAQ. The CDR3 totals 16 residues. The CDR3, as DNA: TGTGCCAGCAGCTTAGAGGTCGGGGGGAGTGGGAACATTCAGTACTTC. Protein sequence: CASSLEVGGSGNIQYF.

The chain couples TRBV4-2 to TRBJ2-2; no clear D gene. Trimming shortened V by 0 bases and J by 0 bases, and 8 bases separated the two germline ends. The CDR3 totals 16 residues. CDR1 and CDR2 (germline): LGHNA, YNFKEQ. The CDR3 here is CASSQDYRTNTGELFF. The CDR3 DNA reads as TGTGCCAGCAGCCAAGACTACCGAACGAACACCGGGGAGCTGTTTTTT.

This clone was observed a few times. CDR3 in amino acids: CASSRETLRTEAFF. For the CDR3, the DNA is TGTGCCAGCAGTCGGGAGACCTTGCGCACTGAAGCTTTCTTT. V is TRBV28 and J is TRBJ1-1; D not certain. This CDR3 region has 14 residues. With 5 bases removed from V and 4 bases from J, the gap between germline ends came to 14 bases. From germline, CDR1 is MDHEN and CDR2 SYDVKM.

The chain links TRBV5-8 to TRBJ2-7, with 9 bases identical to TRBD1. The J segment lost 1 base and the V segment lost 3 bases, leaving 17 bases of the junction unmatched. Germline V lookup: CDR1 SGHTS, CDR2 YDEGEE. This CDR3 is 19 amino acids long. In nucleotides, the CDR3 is TGTGCCAGCAGCTGGGGCGGGGGACAGGGACCCGTTAGGTCCTACGAGCAGTACTTC. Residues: CASSWGGGQGPVRSYEQYF.

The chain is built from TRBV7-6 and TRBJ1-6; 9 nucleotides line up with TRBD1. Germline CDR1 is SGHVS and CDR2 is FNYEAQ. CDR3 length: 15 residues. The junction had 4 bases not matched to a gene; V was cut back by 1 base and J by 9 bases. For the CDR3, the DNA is TGTGCCAGCAGCTTAGAGGGACAGGGCAGTTCACCCCTCCACTTT. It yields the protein CASSLEGQGSSPLHF.

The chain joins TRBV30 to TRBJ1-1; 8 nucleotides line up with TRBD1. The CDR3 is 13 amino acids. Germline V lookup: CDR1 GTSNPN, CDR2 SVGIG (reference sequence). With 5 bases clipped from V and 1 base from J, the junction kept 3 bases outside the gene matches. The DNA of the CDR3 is TGTGCCTGGCAAGGGACAGGGAACACTGAAGCTTTCTTT. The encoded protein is CAWQGTGNTEAFF.

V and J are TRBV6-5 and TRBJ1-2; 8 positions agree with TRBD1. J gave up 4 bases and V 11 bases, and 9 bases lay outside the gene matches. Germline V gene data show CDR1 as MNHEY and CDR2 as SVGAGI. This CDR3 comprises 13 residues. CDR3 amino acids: CAALGQGLYGYTF. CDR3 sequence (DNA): TGTGCCGCCTTAGGACAGGGCCTCTATGGCTACACCTTC.

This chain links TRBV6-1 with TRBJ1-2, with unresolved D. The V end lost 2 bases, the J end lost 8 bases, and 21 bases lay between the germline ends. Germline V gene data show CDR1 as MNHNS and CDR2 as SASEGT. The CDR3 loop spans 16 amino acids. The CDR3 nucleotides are TGTGCCAGCAGTGAAAGAATGGCAGCCCTACGGGAAGGCTACACCTTC. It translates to CASSERMAALREGYTF.

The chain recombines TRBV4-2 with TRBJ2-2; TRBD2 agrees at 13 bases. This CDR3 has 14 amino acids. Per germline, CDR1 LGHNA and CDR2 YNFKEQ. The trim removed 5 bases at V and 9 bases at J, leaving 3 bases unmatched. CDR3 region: CASSYGTSGRELFF. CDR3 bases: TGTGCCAGCAGCTACGGGACTAGCGGGAGGGAGCTGTTTTTT.

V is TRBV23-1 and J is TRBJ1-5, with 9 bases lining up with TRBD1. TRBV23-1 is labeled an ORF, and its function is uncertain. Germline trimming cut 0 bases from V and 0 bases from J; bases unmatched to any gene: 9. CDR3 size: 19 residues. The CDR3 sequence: CASSQSSGGQGHSNQPQHF. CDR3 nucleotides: TGCGCCAGCAGTCAATCCTCGGGGGGACAGGGCCATAGCAATCAGCCCCAGCATTTT.

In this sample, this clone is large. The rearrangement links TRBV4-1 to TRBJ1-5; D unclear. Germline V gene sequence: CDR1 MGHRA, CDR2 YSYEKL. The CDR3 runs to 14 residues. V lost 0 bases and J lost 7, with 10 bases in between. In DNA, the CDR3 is TGCGCCAGCAGCCAAGATCCGTCTCCCCAGCCCCAGCATTTT. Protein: CASSQDPSPQPQHF.

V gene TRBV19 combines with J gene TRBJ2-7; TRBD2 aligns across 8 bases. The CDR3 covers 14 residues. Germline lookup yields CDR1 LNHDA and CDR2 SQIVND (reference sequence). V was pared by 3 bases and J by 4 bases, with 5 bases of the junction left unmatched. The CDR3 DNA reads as TGTGCCAGTAGTATGGGAGCGGGAGTGTACGAGCAGTACTTC. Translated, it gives CASSMGAGVYEQYF.

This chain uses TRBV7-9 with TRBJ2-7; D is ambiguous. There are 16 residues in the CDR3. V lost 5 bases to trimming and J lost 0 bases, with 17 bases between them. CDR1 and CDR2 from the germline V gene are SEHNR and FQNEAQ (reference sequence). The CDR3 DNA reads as TGTGCCAGCAGCCCAAGTCAGAGAGCGAGCTCCTACGAGCAGTACTTC. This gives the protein CASSPSQRASSYEQYF.